These 2 T cell receptor beta chains were all obtained from the same sample, sequenced in a study of blood T cell repertoires in COVID-19. Using immunoSEQ multiplex PCR, the repertoire was profiled, and TCRdb retains in-frame clones only, with some absent. Among 65,000 to 95,000 clones listed, about four fifths were seen once. Specimen: peripheral blood. These receptors came from a human donor in a cohort sampled during active COVID-19.

The chain combines TRBV5-6 with TRBJ2-1; 12 nucleotides match TRBD2. The CDR3 loop spans 18 amino acids. V shed 6 bases, J shed 1 base, and the junction held 11 bases outside the gene matches. The germline V gene encodes CDR1 SGHDT and CDR2 YYEEEE. The CDR3 DNA sequence: TGTGCCAGCAACGCTCGGACTAGCGGGATTATGTCCTACAATGAGCAGTTCTTC. Translation gives CASNARTSGIMSYNEQFF.

The chain is built from TRBV5-4 and TRBJ1-2; 9 nucleotides align to TRBD1. Losses at the gene ends were 0 bases for V and 7 bases for J; bases not matched to a gene: 13. The germline CDR1 and CDR2 sequences are SGHNT and YYREEE (reference sequence). The CDR3 contains 17 residues. CDR3 sequence (DNA): TGTGCCAGCAGCTTGGGAGCCGGGACAGGGAGGGGTGCTGGCTACACCTTC. Translation: CASSLGAGTGRGAGYTF.